Detailed here is one T cell receptor beta chain. The sample is drawn from a study of blood T cell repertoires in COVID-19. Study context: Specimens from acute and convalescent COVID-19 originated in the United States, Italy and Spain. T cells, B-cell-depleted T cells, or PBMCs supplied cDNA or gDNA.

In the study's own analysis: For nucleated cells, counts were estimated from reference gene primer amplification. The method was immunoSEQ multiplex PCR; TCRdb's version includes in-frame clones alone and lacks a portion of them. From that table come the V and J calls and clone size; the DNA was used to work out D and trimming. The table lists about 260,000 clones, approximately 90% of them singletons. CDR3 length equals 16 residues. Germline V gene data show CDR1 as MDHEN and CDR2 as SYDVKM. The J segment lost 6 bases and the V segment lost 6 bases, leaving 11 bases of the junction unmatched. The clonotype comes from a woman aged 45-59 years who had recovered from COVID-19. The sample was peripheral blood. This chain uses TRBV28 with TRBJ2-2, with 9 bases that match TRBD2. In DNA, the CDR3 is TGTGCCAGCAGCCTAGCGGGACAAAACCGCCCCGGGGAGCTGTTTTTT. Translation: CASSLAGQNRPGELFF.